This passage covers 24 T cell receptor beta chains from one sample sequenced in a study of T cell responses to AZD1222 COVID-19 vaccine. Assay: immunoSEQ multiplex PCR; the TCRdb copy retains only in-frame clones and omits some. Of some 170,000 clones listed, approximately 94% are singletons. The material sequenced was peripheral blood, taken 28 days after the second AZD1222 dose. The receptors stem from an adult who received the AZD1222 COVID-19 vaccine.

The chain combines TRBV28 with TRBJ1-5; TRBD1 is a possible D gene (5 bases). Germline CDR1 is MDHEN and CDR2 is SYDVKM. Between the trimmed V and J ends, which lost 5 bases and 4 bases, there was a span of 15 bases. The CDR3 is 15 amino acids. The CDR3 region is CASSPNTDKNQPQHF. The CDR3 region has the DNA TGTGCCAGCAGTCCGAACACGGACAAGAATCAGCCCCAGCATTTT.

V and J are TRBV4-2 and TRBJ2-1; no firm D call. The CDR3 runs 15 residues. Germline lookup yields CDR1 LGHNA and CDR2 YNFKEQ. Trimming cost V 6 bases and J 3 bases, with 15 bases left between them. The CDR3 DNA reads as TGTGCCAGCAGGGCCCTGACCAGTCTCTACAATGAGCAGTTCTTC. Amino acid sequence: CASRALTSLYNEQFF.

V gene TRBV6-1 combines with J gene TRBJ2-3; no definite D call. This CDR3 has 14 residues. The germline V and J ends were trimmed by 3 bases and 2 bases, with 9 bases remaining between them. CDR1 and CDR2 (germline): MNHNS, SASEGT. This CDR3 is CASSEAAFTDTQYF. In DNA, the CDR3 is TGTGCCAGCAGTGAGGCAGCCTTCACAGATACGCAGTATTTT.

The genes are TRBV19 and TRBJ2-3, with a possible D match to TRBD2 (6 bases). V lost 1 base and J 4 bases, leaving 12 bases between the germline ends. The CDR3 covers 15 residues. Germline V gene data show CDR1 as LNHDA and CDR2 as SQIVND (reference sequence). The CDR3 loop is CASSIASSAADTQYF. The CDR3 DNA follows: TGTGCCAGTAGTATAGCCTCTAGCGCAGCAGATACGCAGTATTTT.

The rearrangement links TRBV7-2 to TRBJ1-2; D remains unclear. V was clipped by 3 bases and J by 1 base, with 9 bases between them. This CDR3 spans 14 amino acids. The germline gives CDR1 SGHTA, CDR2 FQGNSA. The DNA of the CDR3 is TGTGCCAGCAGCTTGTGGAACAGTAACTATGGCTACACCTTC. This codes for CASSLWNSNYGYTF.

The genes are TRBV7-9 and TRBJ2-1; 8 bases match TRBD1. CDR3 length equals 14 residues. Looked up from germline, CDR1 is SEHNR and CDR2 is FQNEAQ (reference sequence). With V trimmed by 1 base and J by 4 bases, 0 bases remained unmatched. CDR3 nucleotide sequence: TGTGCCAGCAGCTTAGGGACAGGGTACAATGAGCAGTTCTTC. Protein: CASSLGTGYNEQFF.

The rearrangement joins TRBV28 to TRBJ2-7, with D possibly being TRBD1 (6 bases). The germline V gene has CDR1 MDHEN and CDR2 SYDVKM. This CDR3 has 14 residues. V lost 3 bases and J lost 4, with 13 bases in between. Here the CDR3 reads CASSFSGQPYEQYF. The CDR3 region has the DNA TGTGCCAGCAGTTTCTCGGGACAACCGTACGAGCAGTACTTC.

The CDR3 DNA follows: TGTGCCAGCAGCTTAAGGCGGACGGACCCTAATGAAAAACTGTTTTTT. It specifies CASSLRRTDPNEKLFF. This chain connects TRBV5-5 to TRBJ1-4; D gene ambiguous. The germline V and J ends were trimmed by 2 bases and 3 bases, with 14 bases remaining between them. Germline-derived CDR1 and CDR2 are SGHKS and YYEKEE (reference sequence). The CDR3 consists of 16 residues.

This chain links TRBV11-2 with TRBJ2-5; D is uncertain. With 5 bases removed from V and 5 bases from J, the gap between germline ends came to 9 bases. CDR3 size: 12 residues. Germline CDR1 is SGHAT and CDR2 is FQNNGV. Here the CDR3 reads CASSRRTETQYF. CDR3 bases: TGTGCCAGCAGCCGGAGAACTGAGACCCAGTACTTC. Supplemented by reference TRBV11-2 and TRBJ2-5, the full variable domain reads EAGVAQSPRYKIIEKRQSVAFWCNPISGHATLYWYQQILGQGPKLLIQFQNNGVVDDSQLPKDRFSAERLKGVDSTLKIQPAKLEDSAVYLCASSRRTETQYFGPGTRLLVL.

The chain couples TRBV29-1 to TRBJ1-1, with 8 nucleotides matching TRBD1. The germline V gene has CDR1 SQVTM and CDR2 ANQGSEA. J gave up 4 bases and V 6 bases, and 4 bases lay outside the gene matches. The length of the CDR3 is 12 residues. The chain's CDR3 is CSVKDRATEAFF. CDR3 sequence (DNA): TGCAGCGTCAAGGACAGGGCCACTGAAGCTTTCTTT.

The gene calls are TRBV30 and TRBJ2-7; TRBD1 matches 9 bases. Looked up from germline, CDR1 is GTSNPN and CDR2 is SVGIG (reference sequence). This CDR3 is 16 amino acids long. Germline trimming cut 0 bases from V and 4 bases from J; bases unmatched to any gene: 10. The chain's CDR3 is CAWSVGTGQGEYEQYF. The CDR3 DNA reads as TGTGCCTGGAGTGTAGGGACGGGACAGGGAGAGTACGAGCAGTACTTC.

CDR3 coding DNA: TGTGCCAGCAGCCAAGGACACCATGGCTACACCTTC. It translates to CASSQGHHGYTF. The chain employs TRBV3-1 (or the pseudogene TRBV3-2) and TRBJ1-2; D is undetermined. CDR1 and CDR2 (germline): LGHDT, YNNKEL (reference sequence). This CDR3 has 12 residues. Trimming left V 1 base short and J 6 bases short, with 6 bases between.

The CDR3: CASSISGSEQFF. The CDR3 bases are TGTGCCAGTAGTATCAGCGGGAGTGAGCAGTTCTTC. V and J are TRBV19 and TRBJ2-1; 8 bases line up with TRBD2. CDR1 is LNHDA and CDR2 is SQIVND in the germline V gene (reference sequence). V trimming: 3 bases; J trimming: 9 bases; junction bases outside the gene matches: 1. The length of the CDR3 is 12 residues.

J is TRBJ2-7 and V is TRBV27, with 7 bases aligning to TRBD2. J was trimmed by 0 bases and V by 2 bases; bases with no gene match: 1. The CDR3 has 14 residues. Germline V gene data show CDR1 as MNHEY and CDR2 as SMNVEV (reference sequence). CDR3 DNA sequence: TGTGCCAGCAGTTTAGGGACTAACTCCTACGAGCAGTACTTC. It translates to CASSLGTNSYEQYF.

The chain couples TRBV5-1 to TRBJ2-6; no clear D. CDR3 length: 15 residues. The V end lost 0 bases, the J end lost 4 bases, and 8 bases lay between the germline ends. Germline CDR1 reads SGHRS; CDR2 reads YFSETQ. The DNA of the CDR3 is TGCGCCAGCAGCTTGGATGCGGCAGGGGCCAACGTCCTGACTTTC. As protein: CASSLDAAGANVLTF. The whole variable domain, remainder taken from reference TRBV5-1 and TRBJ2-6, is KAGVTQTPRYLIKTRGQQVTLSCSPISGHRSVSWYQQTPGQGLQFLFEYFSETQRNKGNFPGRFSGRQFSNSRSEMNVSTLELGDSALYLCASSLDAAGANVLTFGAGSRLTVL.

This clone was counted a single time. The CDR3 here is CASSYNPGQGYGYTF. CDR3 DNA sequence: TGTGCCAGCAGCTACAACCCGGGACAGGGGTATGGCTACACCTTC. This chain connects TRBV14 to TRBJ1-2; 10 bases match TRBD1. After removal of 5 bases from V and 5 bases from J, the junction contained 8 bases not matched to a gene. Germline V lookup: CDR1 SGHDN, CDR2 FVKESK. The CDR3 covers 15 residues.

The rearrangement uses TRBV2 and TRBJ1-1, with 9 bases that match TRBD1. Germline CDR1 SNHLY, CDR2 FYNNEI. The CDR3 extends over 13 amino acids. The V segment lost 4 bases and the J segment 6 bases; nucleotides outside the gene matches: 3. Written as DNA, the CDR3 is TGTGCCAGCAGTGGGACAGGGGCCGCTGAAGCTTTCTTT. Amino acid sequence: CASSGTGAAEAFF.

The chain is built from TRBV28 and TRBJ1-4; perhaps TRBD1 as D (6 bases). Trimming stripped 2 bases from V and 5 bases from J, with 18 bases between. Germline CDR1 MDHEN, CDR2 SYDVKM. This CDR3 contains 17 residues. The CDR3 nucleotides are TGTGCCAGCAGTTTAGGACCGCCCGGGACACTGAATGAAAAACTGTTTTTT. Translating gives CASSLGPPGTLNEKLFF. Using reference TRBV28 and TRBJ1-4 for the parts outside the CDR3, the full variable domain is DVKVTQSSRYLVKRTGEKVFLECVQDMDHENMFWYRQDPGLGLRLIYFSYDVKMKEKGDIPEGYSVSREKKERFSLILESASTNQTSMYLCASSLGPPGTLNEKLFFGSGTQLSVL.

CDR3 loop: CATGTGDRGYTF. CDR3 DNA sequence: TGTGCCACCGGGACCGGGGACCGCGGCTACACCTTC. V gene TRBV6-6 combines with J gene TRBJ1-2; possible D gene TRBD1, 5 bases. The germline gives CDR1 MNHNY, CDR2 SVGAGI (reference sequence). The CDR3 sequence is 12 residues long. V was pared by 10 bases and J by 8 bases, with 17 bases between.

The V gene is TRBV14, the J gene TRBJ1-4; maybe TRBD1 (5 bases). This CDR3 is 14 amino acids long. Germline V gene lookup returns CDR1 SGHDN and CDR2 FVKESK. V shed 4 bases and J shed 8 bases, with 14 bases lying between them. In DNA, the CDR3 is TGTGCCAGCAGCCCCCCACCCAGGGAGGAAAAACTGTTTTTT. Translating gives CASSPPPREEKLFF.

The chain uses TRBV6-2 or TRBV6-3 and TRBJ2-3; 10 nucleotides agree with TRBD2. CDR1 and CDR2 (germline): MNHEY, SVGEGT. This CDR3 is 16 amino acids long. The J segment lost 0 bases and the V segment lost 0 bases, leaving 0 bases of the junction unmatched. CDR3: CASSYSTSGSTDTQYF. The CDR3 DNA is TGTGCCAGCAGTTACTCGACTAGCGGGAGCACAGATACGCAGTATTTT.

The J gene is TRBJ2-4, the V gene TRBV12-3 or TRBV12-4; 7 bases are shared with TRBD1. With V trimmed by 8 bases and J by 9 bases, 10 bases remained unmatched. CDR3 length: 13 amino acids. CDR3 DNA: TGTGCCAGCTCTTTAGAGGGGGCCGGCATTCAGTACTTC. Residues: CASSLEGAGIQYF.

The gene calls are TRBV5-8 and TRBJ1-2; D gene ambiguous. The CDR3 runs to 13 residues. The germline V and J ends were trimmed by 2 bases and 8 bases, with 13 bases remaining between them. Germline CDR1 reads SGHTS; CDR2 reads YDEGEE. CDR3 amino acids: CASSFKRNPGYTF. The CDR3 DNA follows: TGTGCCAGCAGCTTCAAACGTAATCCGGGCTACACCTTC.

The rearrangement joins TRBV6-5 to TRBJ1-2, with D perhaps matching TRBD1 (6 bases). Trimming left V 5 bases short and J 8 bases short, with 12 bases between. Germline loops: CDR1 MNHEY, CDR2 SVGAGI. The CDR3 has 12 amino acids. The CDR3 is CASSTTGLGYTF. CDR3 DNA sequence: TGTGCCAGCAGTACTACAGGGTTAGGCTACACCTTC.